Included here is one T cell receptor (beta chain) sequence, with context. Antigen specificity is unknown. These data come from a study of T cell responses to AZD1222 COVID-19 vaccine. The overall study: Second-dose recipients at about 4 or about 12 weeks were treated as one pooled group. Study conclusions and caveats: Researchers report vaccine-associated CD4 TCRs spanning spike, with dominance at 160-218 and 743-854. Donors skewed white British and female; clonal diversity was possibly underestimated.

Assay used: immunoSEQ multiplex PCR; TCRdb lists only in-frame clones, some missing. The table has more than 85,000 clones, approximately 90% seen once. This CDR3 region has 13 residues. In germline, CDR1 is MNHEY, CDR2 SMNVEV (reference sequence). V was pared by 5 bases and J by 8 bases, with 7 bases of the junction left unmatched. The V call is TRBV27, the J call TRBJ1-2, with TRBD1 identical over 8 bases. The clonotype was recovered from an adult in good health. This material consisted of peripheral blood, taken on day 0 of AZD1222 vaccination. CDR3 nucleotide sequence: TGTGCCAGCAGTCCCGGACAGGGTTGGGGCTACACCTTC. It yields the protein CASSPGQGWGYTF.